This TCR beta chain is from a study of tumor-infiltrating lymphocytes in localized non-small cell lung cancer. Background on the study: Patients included smokers and never-smokers with various histologies, some sampled after neoadjuvant chemotherapy.

Study findings and constraints: Not all patients were TCR sequenced, owing to tissue quantity.

The V gene's germline CDR1 is LNHDA and CDR2 SQIVND (reference sequence). The CDR3 runs to 13 residues. The ends were cut back, 3 bases at V and 3 bases at J, with 8 bases in the middle. Notes on this clone: The antigen remains undetermined.

Produced via immunoSEQ multiplex PCR; TCRdb's table is partial and in-frame only. The sample holds around 16,000 clones; over 70% are singletons and the top ten take just under 5%. This clonotype was obtained from a human donor with non-small cell lung cancer. The chain uses TRBV19 and TRBJ1-1; D ambiguous. Specimen: lung tumor tissue. The CDR3 bases are TGTGCCAGTAGTATCTCGAAGGACACTGAAGCTTTCTTT. Translating it yields CASSISKDTEAFF.